This T cell receptor (beta chain) is from a study of cytomegalovirus exposure and HLA in healthy donors. On the study more broadly: The approximately 710 first-cohort repertoires and the roughly 120 validation repertoires shared the same platform, a later analysis reported. Study results and caveats: Most TCR sequences were seen very rarely across donors, but some public TCRs occurred in many. The study listed some 160 cytomegalovirus-associated TCR beta chains.

The data were produced by immunoSEQ multiplex PCR, yet TCRdb's version contains in-frame clones alone and is incomplete. The sample records 95,000 to 150,000 clones, over 85% being singletons. Germline CDR1 SGHRS, CDR2 YFSETQ. The CDR3 sequence is 12 residues long. Trimming removed 0 bases at V and 6 bases at J, with 6 bases between. About this clone itself: Its specificity is not known.

From the roughly 110-subject validation cohort, which was separate from the approximately 700-subject first cohort, the donors were drawn. The V and J genes are TRBV5-1 and TRBJ1-2; no firm D call. The sample comprised PBMCs. The receptor comes from a woman younger than 35 in good health and CMV-seronegative. CDR3 residues: CASSLGIDGYTF. Here the CDR3 DNA reads TGCGCCAGCAGCTTGGGTATTGATGGCTACACCTTC. Looking up the rest from reference TRBV5-1 and TRBJ1-2 gives the full variable domain: KAGVTQTPRYLIKTRGQQVTLSCSPISGHRSVSWYQQTPGQGLQFLFEYFSETQRNKGNFPGRFSGRQFSNSRSEMNVSTLELGDSALYLCASSLGIDGYTFGSGTRLTVV.